Presented here are 22 T cell receptor beta chains from one specimen sequenced in a study of blood T cell repertoires in COVID-19. The protocol was immunoSEQ multiplex PCR, while the TCRdb copy is restricted to in-frame clones and leaves out a portion. Of hundreds of thousands of clones listed, about 80% are singletons. What was sequenced was peripheral blood. The receptors originated from a man older than 75 with acute or convalescent COVID-19.

This chain joins TRBV28 and TRBJ1-2; D remains ambiguous. Trimming removed 4 bases from V and 0 bases from J, with 6 bases in between. Germline CDR1 MDHEN, CDR2 SYDVKM. The CDR3 consists of 13 residues. The CDR3 DNA is TGTGCCAGCAGTTCCGGGGCTAACTATGGCTACACCTTC. Its translation: CASSSGANYGYTF.

The chain carries TRBV7-2 and TRBJ2-7; the match to TRBD2 covers 7 bases. Looked up from germline, CDR1 is SGHTA and CDR2 is FQGNSA. With 5 bases clipped from V and 7 bases from J, the junction kept 11 bases outside the gene matches. The CDR3 is 14 residues long. The CDR3 is CASSTSWAGREQYF. The CDR3 DNA is TGTGCCAGCAGCACATCATGGGCCGGGAGGGAGCAGTACTTC.

This sequence joins TRBV7-9 and TRBJ2-1; D is ambiguous. There are 12 residues in the CDR3. Trimming pared 9 bases from V and 5 bases from J, leaving 11 bases between. Germline loops: CDR1 SEHNR, CDR2 FQNEAQ (reference sequence). CDR3 nucleotide sequence: TGTGCCAGGGCCCAAGTAAACAATGAGCAGTTCTTC. Translated, it gives CARAQVNNEQFF.

The chain uses TRBV5-1 and TRBJ2-5; 7 nucleotides match TRBD2. Germline V gives CDR1 SGHRS, CDR2 YFSETQ. J lost 5 bases, V lost 1 base, and 5 bases had no gene match. CDR3 length: 14 amino acids. The CDR3 DNA is TGCGCCAGCAGCTTGATGGGGGGAGGGGAGACCCAGTACTTC. The encoded protein is CASSLMGGGETQYF. Looking up the rest from reference TRBV5-1 and TRBJ2-5 gives the full variable domain: KAGVTQTPRYLIKTRGQQVTLSCSPISGHRSVSWYQQTPGQGLQFLFEYFSETQRNKGNFPGRFSGRQFSNSRSEMNVSTLELGDSALYLCASSLMGGGETQYFGPGTRLLVL.

This sequence joins TRBV2 and TRBJ1-6, with 10 nucleotides matching TRBD1. V gave up 5 bases and J gave up 4 bases; unmatched junction bases: 8. The CDR3 spans 17 residues. Germline CDR1 and CDR2: SNHLY and FYNNEI. The CDR3 DNA reads as TGTGCCAGCAGTCCCATTGGACAGGGGGATTATAATTCACCCCTCCACTTT. It encodes CASSPIGQGDYNSPLHF.

V and J are TRBV9 and TRBJ1-2; D gene uncertain. In germline, CDR1 is SGDLS, CDR2 YYNGEE. Trimming took 0 bases from V and 3 from J, leaving 12 bases between them. The CDR3 sequence is 15 residues long. The DNA for the CDR3 is TGTGCCAGCAGCGTAGCTACGCGCGGGGACTATGGCTACACCTTC. Translated: CASSVATRGDYGYTF. The variable domain in full, with the rest retrieved from reference TRBV9 and TRBJ1-2, is DSGVTQTPKHLITATGQRVTLRCSPRSGDLSVYWYQQSLDQGLQFLIQYYNGEERAKGNILERFSAQQFPDLHSELNLSSLELGDSALYFCASSVATRGDYGYTFGSGTRLTVV.

This clone appeared a few times. V and J are TRBV6-5 and TRBJ1-2; TRBD1 matches 8 bases. CDR3 size: 14 residues. The germline V gene encodes CDR1 MNHEY and CDR2 SVGAGI. Trimming removed 6 bases from V and 5 bases from J; junction bases left unmatched: 8. Here the CDR3 reads CASSPGDRHYGYTF. DNA for the CDR3: TGTGCCAGCAGCCCCGGGGACAGGCATTATGGCTACACCTTC.

As to this clone: The identical CDR3 is also encoded by other nucleotide sequences in the sample. The V call is TRBV3-1 (or the pseudogene TRBV3-2), the J call TRBJ1-1, with a tentative D call TRBD1 (5 bases). Trimming removed 4 bases from V and 5 bases from J, with 14 bases in between. The CDR3 is 14 amino acids. From germline, CDR1 is LGHDT and CDR2 YNNKEL (reference sequence). The CDR3 region is CASSLDRGGTEAFF. CDR3 sequence (DNA): TGTGCCAGCAGCCTCGATAGGGGTGGGACTGAAGCTTTCTTT.

The sample holds one count of this clone. The rearrangement links TRBV3-1 (or the pseudogene TRBV3-2) to TRBJ1-2, with unresolved D. CDR1 and CDR2 (germline): LGHDT, YNNKEL (reference sequence). The length of the CDR3 is 13 residues. V gave up 3 bases and J gave up 2 bases, with 7 bases separating them. CDR3 sequence reads: CASSHSENYGYTF. Here the CDR3 DNA reads TGTGCCAGCAGCCATTCGGAGAACTATGGCTACACCTTC.

This chain joins TRBV10-3 and TRBJ1-5; 10 nucleotides agree with TRBD1. Germline V lookup: CDR1 ENHRY, CDR2 SYGVKD. This CDR3 contains 14 residues. The trim removed 6 bases at V and 5 bases at J, leaving 4 bases unmatched. The chain's CDR3 is CAISQGQGDQPQHF. The CDR3 DNA follows: TGTGCCATCAGCCAAGGACAGGGGGATCAGCCCCAGCATTTT.

The rearrangement links TRBV10-3 to TRBJ2-7; 8 bases are a match to TRBD1. The length of the CDR3 is 13 residues. Germline lookup yields CDR1 ENHRY and CDR2 SYGVKD. V shed 7 bases, J shed 7 bases, and the junction held 9 bases outside the gene matches. The CDR3 sequence is CAITRDRTREQYF. For the CDR3, the DNA is TGTGCCATCACTCGGGACAGGACGCGGGAGCAGTACTTC.

The chain recombines TRBV5-4 with TRBJ1-6, with 7 bases that match TRBD1. J lost 6 bases, V lost 4 bases, and 7 bases had no gene match. The CDR3 has 15 amino acids. Germline V gene sequence: CDR1 SGHNT, CDR2 YYREEE (reference sequence). CDR3 in amino acids: CASSLEGQVNSPLHF. The CDR3 DNA sequence: TGTGCCAGCAGCCTAGAAGGACAGGTTAATTCACCCCTCCACTTT.

The J gene is TRBJ1-6, the V gene TRBV6-5, with D tentatively TRBD1 (6 bases). Germline V CDR1 and CDR2: MNHEY, SVGAGI. The CDR3 covers 15 residues. Deletions cut 0 bases from V and 8 bases from J, with 11 bases between. The CDR3, as DNA: TGTGCCAGCAGTTACTCAGGGGGGGCGGATTCACCCCTCCACTTT. Amino acids: CASSYSGGADSPLHF.

Only one count was recorded for this clone. For the CDR3, the DNA is TGTGCCAGCAAACTAGCGGGGTTTTACAATGAGCAGTTCTTC. This encodes CASKLAGFYNEQFF. The chain carries TRBV7-9 and TRBJ2-1; 10 bases are shared with TRBD2. This CDR3 has 14 residues. Losses at the gene ends were 7 bases for V and 4 bases for J; bases not matched to a gene: 4. Germline V gene data show CDR1 as SEHNR and CDR2 as FQNEAQ (reference sequence).

This chain links TRBV20-1 with TRBJ2-7, with 9 bases fitting TRBD2. Per the germline V gene, CDR1 is DFQATT and CDR2 is SNEGSKA (reference sequence). V shed 3 bases and J 3 bases; nucleotides not matched to a gene: 6. CDR3 length equals 14 residues. The CDR3 region has the DNA TGCAGTGCTAGTAGCGGGAGAAGGAGCTACGAGCAGTACTTC. This gives the protein CSASSGRRSYEQYF.

The chain has TRBV6-5 and TRBJ2-2, with 11 bases fitting TRBD1. Trimming cost V 8 bases and J 7 bases; bases outside gene matches: 6. The germline V gene encodes CDR1 MNHEY and CDR2 SVGAGI. The CDR3 spans 14 residues. The CDR3 sequence is CASGTGGSGGELFF. The CDR3 DNA sequence: TGTGCCAGCGGGACAGGGGGTTCGGGCGGGGAGCTGTTTTTT.

The chain combines TRBV5-4 with TRBJ2-1, with 9 bases matching TRBD1. Trimming removed 4 bases from V and 5 bases from J; junction bases left unmatched: 13. The CDR3 is made up of 17 amino acids. Germline CDR1 SGHNT, CDR2 YYREEE (reference sequence). CDR3 protein: CASSPVSRTGVNNEQFF. CDR3 coding DNA: TGTGCCAGCAGCCCAGTTTCTAGGACAGGGGTGAACAATGAGCAGTTCTTC.

This clone was seen a single time. V gene TRBV24-1 combines with J gene TRBJ1-2, with D perhaps TRBD1 (6 bases). Trimming took off 4 bases at V and 8 bases at J, with 16 bases between the two ends. The germline V gene has CDR1 KGHDR and CDR2 SFDVKD. The CDR3 has 14 residues. The CDR3 is CATSDRGWLKGYTF. CDR3 bases: TGTGCCACCAGTGACAGGGGATGGTTAAAAGGCTACACCTTC.

The chain uses TRBV6-5 and TRBJ1-1; D perhaps matches TRBD1 (5 bases). Germline CDR1 MNHEY, CDR2 SVGAGI. Trimming took off 6 bases at V and 5 bases at J, with 10 bases between the two ends. The CDR3 loop spans 12 amino acids. For the CDR3, the DNA is TGTGCCAGCAGAAGTTCAGGGACTGAAGCTTTCTTT. Translated, it gives CASRSSGTEAFF.

This clone showed up just once. V is TRBV5-1 and J is TRBJ2-2; D might be TRBD2 (6 bases). Trimming shortened V by 5 bases and J by 5 bases, and 19 bases separated the two germline ends. CDR3 length: 16 residues. Germline lookup yields CDR1 SGHRS and CDR2 YFSETQ. CDR3 nucleotide sequence: TGCGCCAGCAGTTCTCTTCGGGATGGGGGGACCGGGGAGCTGTTTTTT. Its translation is CASSSLRDGGTGELFF.

The V call is TRBV2, the J call TRBJ1-4; D is possibly TRBD1 (5 bases). This CDR3 contains 12 residues. V was shortened by 6 bases and J by 8 bases, with 10 bases between the two germline ends. Germline CDR1 reads SNHLY; CDR2 reads FYNNEI. CDR3 loop: CASRGAPEKLFF. CDR3 nucleotide sequence: TGTGCCAGCAGAGGGGCGCCGGAAAAACTGTTTTTT.

This clone was picked up a small number of times. V is TRBV5-1 and J is TRBJ2-7; 7 nucleotides agree with TRBD1. Germline values: CDR1 SGHRS, CDR2 YFSETQ. Germline trimming cut 2 bases from V and 0 bases from J; bases unmatched to any gene: 8. This CDR3 has 16 amino acids. The CDR3 reads CASSFRTQGTSYEQYF. Written as DNA, the CDR3 is TGCGCCAGCAGCTTCCGCACACAGGGGACCTCCTACGAGCAGTACTTC. Filled out from reference TRBV5-1 and TRBJ2-7, the complete variable domain reads KAGVTQTPRYLIKTRGQQVTLSCSPISGHRSVSWYQQTPGQGLQFLFEYFSETQRNKGNFPGRFSGRQFSNSRSEMNVSTLELGDSALYLCASSFRTQGTSYEQYFGPGTRLTVT.